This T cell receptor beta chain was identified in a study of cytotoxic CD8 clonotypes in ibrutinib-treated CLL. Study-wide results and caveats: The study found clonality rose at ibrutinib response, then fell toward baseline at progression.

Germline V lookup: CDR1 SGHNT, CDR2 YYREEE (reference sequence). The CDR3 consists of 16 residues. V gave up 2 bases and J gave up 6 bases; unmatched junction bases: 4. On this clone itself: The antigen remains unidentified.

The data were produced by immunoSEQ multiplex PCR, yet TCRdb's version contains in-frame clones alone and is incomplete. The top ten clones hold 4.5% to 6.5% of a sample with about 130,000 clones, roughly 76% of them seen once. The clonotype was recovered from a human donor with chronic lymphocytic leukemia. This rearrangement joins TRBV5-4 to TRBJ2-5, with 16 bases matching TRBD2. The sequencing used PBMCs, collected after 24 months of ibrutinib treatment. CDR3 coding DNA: TGTGCCAGCAGCTTTGGGACTAGCGGGAGGGGGAAGACCCAGTACTTC. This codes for CASSFGTSGRGKTQYF.